A selection of T cell receptor beta chains follows, all from one sample in a study of T cell changes during pregnancy in multiple sclerosis. Repertoires were generated with immunoSEQ multiplex PCR, while TCRdb's copy carries only in-frame clones and drops some. The profile covers tens of thousands of clones, with around 90% appearing a single time and approximately 0.73% taken by the ten largest. The sample was CD4+ T cells from peripheral blood mononuclear cells, taken before pregnancy. Receptors were obtained from a female donor with multiple sclerosis, enrolled in a pregnancy study. Both conserved end residues are trimmed from each CDR3. The D gene is left open where the match is weak.

j_call d_call v_call cdr3_aa
TRBJ1-6 - TRBV19 ASSYGDGSYNSPLH
TRBJ2-1 TRBD2 TRBV7-9 ASSLDPGGGQGYNEQF
TRBJ2-7 - TRBV11-2 ASSSIRGGEQY
TRBJ1-2 - TRBV5-1 ASFVSGSNYGYT
TRBJ1-6 - TRBV6-1 ASSAAAGTYNSPLH
TRBJ1-1 - TRBV6-1 ASTLGGTEAF
TRBJ2-1 - TRBV2 ASIERARVLF
TRBJ1-6 - TRBV10-1 ASSEGRPRLGPLH
TRBJ1-2 - TRBV5-4 ASSLIPGAGGYT
TRBJ1-1 TRBD1 TRBV6-6 ASSSGRGVAF
TRBJ2-7 - TRBV7-2 ASSHTSEQY
TRBJ2-3 - TRBV7-6 ASSPSTDTQY
TRBJ1-4 - TRBV5-1 ASSLALGSQSANEKLF